This T cell receptor (beta chain) was found in a study of human T cells and chemical hapten exposure. Study overall: Chiefly female patients presented with alopecia areata, totalis or universalis.

This clonotype was observed many times. From germline, CDR1 is SNHLY and CDR2 FYNNEI. The ends were cut back, 9 bases at V and 4 bases at J, with 17 bases in the middle. The CDR3 is 14 amino acids. Noted time point: pre-sensitization, week 0. The sample's treatment: therapeutic diphenylcyclopropenone sensitization with weekly scalp DPC. TCRdb re-called the RACE reads through MiXCR, storing one row per CDR3 protein. The repertoire holds 350,000 to 400,000 distinct CDR3 sequences, with approximately 5.1% as singletons. The chain has TRBV2 and TRBJ2-3; possible D gene TRBD2, 6 bases. This TCR was recovered from a woman aged 45-59 years with alopecia areata. Some clones in this sample may be carry-over from other donors' samples. The material was whole blood, obtained in connection with sensitization to the hapten diphenylcyclopropenone (DPC). The CDR3 protein is CASRIGGGADTQYF. CDR3 sequence (DNA): TGTGCCAGTCGGATCGGGGGTGGGGCAGATACGCAGTATTTT. The full variable domain, in which reference TRBV2 and TRBJ2-3 provide the parts outside the CDR3, is EPEVTQTPSHQVTQMGQEVILRCVPISNHLYFYWYRQILGQKVEFLVSFYNNEISEKSEIFDDQFSVERPDGSNFTLKIRSTKLEDSAMYFCASRIGGGADTQYFGPGTRLTVL.